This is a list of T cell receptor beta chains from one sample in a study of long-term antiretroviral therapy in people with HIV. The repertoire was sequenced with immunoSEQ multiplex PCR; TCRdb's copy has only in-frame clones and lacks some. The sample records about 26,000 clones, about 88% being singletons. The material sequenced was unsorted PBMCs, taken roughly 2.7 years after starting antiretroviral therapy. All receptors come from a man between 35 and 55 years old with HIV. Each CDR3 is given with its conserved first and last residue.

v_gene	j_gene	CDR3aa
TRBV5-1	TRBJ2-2	CASRSLTGGESGELFF
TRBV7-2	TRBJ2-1	CASSLDGQGYNEQFF
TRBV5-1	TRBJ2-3	CASSLANPGGPTDTQYF
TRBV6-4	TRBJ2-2	CASSEGQENTGELFF
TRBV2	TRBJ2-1	CASSAGTGSYNEQFF
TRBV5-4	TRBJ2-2	CASSPVGSGELFF
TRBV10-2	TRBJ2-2	CASLPGTSSPFSPGELFF
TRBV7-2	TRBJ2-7	CASSPLGDLLGEQYF
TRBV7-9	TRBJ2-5	CASSPSSGRVQETQYF
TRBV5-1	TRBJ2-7	CASSTTLLGEQYF
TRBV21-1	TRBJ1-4	CASPGGVDEKLFF
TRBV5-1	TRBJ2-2	CASSLDGPHTGELFF
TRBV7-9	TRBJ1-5	CASTTGRGGVNQPQHF
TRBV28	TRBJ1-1	CAIRVANTEAFF
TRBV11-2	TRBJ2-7	CASSLDWTSGVYEQYF
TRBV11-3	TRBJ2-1	CASSRDSWGRSSYNEQFF
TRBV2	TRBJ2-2	CASSEAGRGAGELFF
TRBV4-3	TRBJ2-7	CASSQDRGDEQYF
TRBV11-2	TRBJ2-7	CASSAGTNYEQYF
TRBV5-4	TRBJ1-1	CASSLVGGHNTEAFF
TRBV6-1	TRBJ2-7	CASSRTPEGQYF
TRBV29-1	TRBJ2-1	CSVEGLTNNEQFF
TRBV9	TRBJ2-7	CASSSSYEQYF
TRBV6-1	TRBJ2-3	CASSGAGRGGAGTDTQYF
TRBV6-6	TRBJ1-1	CASSYSGDNTEAFF
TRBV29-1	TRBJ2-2	CSGQDTGELFF
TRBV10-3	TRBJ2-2	CAISESTPGLAGHTGELFF
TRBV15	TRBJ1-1	CATSREQGVRTEAFF
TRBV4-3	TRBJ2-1	CASSSRSDNGNEQFF
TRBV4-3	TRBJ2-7	CASSQDRGGGVYEQYF
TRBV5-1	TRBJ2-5	CASSLALGETQYF
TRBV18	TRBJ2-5	CASSPGTYQETQYF
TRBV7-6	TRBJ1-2	CASSTGQGGDGYTF
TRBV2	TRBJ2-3	CASSEGGGFSTDTQYF
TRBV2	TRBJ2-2	CASNGPLTGGELFF
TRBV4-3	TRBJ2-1	CASSQDWRAGPYNEQFF
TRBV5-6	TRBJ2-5	CASSLDLAGEETQYF
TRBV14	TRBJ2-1	CASSHPDRPEPYNEQFF
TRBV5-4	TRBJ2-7	CASSLGGGGGAKQYF
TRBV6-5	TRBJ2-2	CASTRTGELFF
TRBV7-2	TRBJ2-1	CASSSREAVLHNEQFF
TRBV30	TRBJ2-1	CAWSVSGFNEQFF
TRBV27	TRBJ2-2	CASSQSSGNTGELFF
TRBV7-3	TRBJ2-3	CASSFSQGAGTDTQYF
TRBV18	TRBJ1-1	CASSPIGGGAVNTEAFF
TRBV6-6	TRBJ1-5	CASSPTGANQPQHF